These 17 T cell receptor beta chains were all obtained from the same sample, sequenced in a study of blood T cell repertoires in COVID-19. Produced via immunoSEQ multiplex PCR; TCRdb's table is partial and in-frame only. Of 130,000 to 150,000 clones in the sample, more than 70% were seen once. The sample comprised peripheral blood. The source of these receptors is a human donor in a cohort sampled during active COVID-19.

V is TRBV5-1 and J is TRBJ2-7; a possible D gene is TRBD1 (6 bases). The germline V gene has CDR1 SGHRS and CDR2 YFSETQ. The CDR3 sequence is 15 residues long. Trimming took off 4 bases at V and 0 bases at J, with 14 bases between the two ends. The CDR3 here is CASSLGQPGSYEQYF. The CDR3 DNA is TGCGCCAGCAGCCTTGGACAGCCGGGCTCCTACGAGCAGTACTTC.

The V gene is TRBV6-6, the J gene TRBJ2-1; 8 bases are shared with TRBD2. The germline CDR1 and CDR2 sequences are MNHNY and SVGAGI (reference sequence). The CDR3 contains 15 residues. J was trimmed by 4 bases and V by 2 bases; bases with no gene match: 4. This CDR3 is CASSYAQRGYNEQFF. Here the CDR3 DNA reads TGTGCCAGCAGTTACGCCCAGCGGGGGTACAATGAGCAGTTCTTC.

This chain connects TRBV5-1 to TRBJ1-2; D is ambiguous. V lost 2 bases, J lost 4 bases, and 9 bases lay in between. The CDR3 spans 13 residues. CDR1 SGHRS and CDR2 YFSETQ come from the germline V gene. As DNA, the CDR3 is TGCGCCAGCAGCTTTGCAGGAGGCTATGGCTACACCTTC. Its protein product is CASSFAGGYGYTF. Full variable domain (remainder filled in from reference TRBV5-1 and TRBJ1-2): KAGVTQTPRYLIKTRGQQVTLSCSPISGHRSVSWYQQTPGQGLQFLFEYFSETQRNKGNFPGRFSGRQFSNSRSEMNVSTLELGDSALYLCASSFAGGYGYTFGSGTRLTVV.

As to this clone: Other DNA sequences in the sample encode the same CDR3. The chain recombines TRBV29-1 with TRBJ2-3, with 9 bases that match TRBD1. This CDR3 is 13 amino acids long. Germline lookup yields CDR1 SQVTM and CDR2 ANQGSEA. The trim removed 5 bases at V and 1 base at J, leaving 1 base unmatched. As DNA, the CDR3 is TGCAGCGTTAGACAGGGGGGCACAGATACGCAGTATTTT. Protein product: CSVRQGGTDTQYF.

The rearrangement joins TRBV10-2 to TRBJ2-7; D is possibly TRBD2 (6 bases). This CDR3 region has 14 residues. CDR1 and CDR2 (germline): WSHSY, SAAADI. The V end lost 3 bases, the J end lost 1 base, and 10 bases lay between the germline ends. The CDR3 nucleotides read TGCGCCAGCAGTGACCAGGGACTTTCCTACGAGCAGTACTTC. It is translated as CASSDQGLSYEQYF.

The V gene is TRBV10-3, the J gene TRBJ2-5; TRBD2 is a possible D gene (5 bases). The CDR3 sequence is 13 residues long. Germline CDR1 ENHRY, CDR2 SYGVKD. V was pared by 4 bases and J by 2 bases, with 8 bases between. The CDR3 is CAISVGIQETQYF. The CDR3 nucleotides are TGTGCCATCAGTGTCGGGATTCAAGAGACCCAGTACTTC.

The rearrangement joins TRBV10-2 to TRBJ2-7; 7 nucleotides align to TRBD2. This CDR3 is built from 12 residues. Looked up from germline, CDR1 is WSHSY and CDR2 is SAAADI. With V trimmed by 10 bases and J by 1 base, 4 bases remained unmatched. CDR3 in DNA: TGCGCCACCTCGGGGGGATCCTACGAGCAGTACTTC. Encoded protein: CATSGGSYEQYF.

The J gene is TRBJ2-6, the V gene TRBV27, with D perhaps TRBD2 (5 bases). CDR1 and CDR2 (germline): MNHEY, SMNVEV (reference sequence). The CDR3 is made up of 15 amino acids. V dropped 7 bases and J dropped 0 bases, with 10 bases sitting between them. The CDR3 bases are TGTGCCAGCACCGTACGGGGCTCTGGGGCCAACGTCCTGACTTTC. Its translation: CASTVRGSGANVLTF.

The rearrangement uses TRBV5-1 and TRBJ2-7, with TRBD2 matching over 9 bases. This CDR3 is 15 amino acids long. V gave up 1 base and J gave up 0 bases; unmatched junction bases: 2. Germline V gene data show CDR1 as SGHRS and CDR2 as YFSETQ. The CDR3 reads CASSLSGGSSYEQYF. As DNA, the CDR3 is TGCGCCAGCAGCTTGAGCGGGGGGAGCTCCTACGAGCAGTACTTC. The full variable domain, rest sourced from reference TRBV5-1 and TRBJ2-7, is KAGVTQTPRYLIKTRGQQVTLSCSPISGHRSVSWYQQTPGQGLQFLFEYFSETQRNKGNFPGRFSGRQFSNSRSEMNVSTLELGDSALYLCASSLSGGSSYEQYFGPGTRLTVT.

This clone was seen a handful of times. The J gene is TRBJ2-7, the V gene TRBV5-1, with 7 bases matching TRBD1. The CDR3 runs to 18 residues. J gave up 0 bases and V 0 bases, and 12 bases lay outside the gene matches. Germline V gene lookup returns CDR1 SGHRS and CDR2 YFSETQ. Here the CDR3 reads CASSLARDSRPLSYEQYF. The CDR3 DNA sequence: TGCGCCAGCAGCTTGGCCCGGGACAGCCGACCCCTCTCCTACGAGCAGTACTTC.

The chain has TRBV7-9 and TRBJ2-5; 7 nucleotides match TRBD2. Germline V CDR1 and CDR2: SEHNR, FQNEAQ (reference sequence). V was clipped by 6 bases and J by 5 bases; unmatched bases: 9. The CDR3 sequence is 14 residues long. CDR3 coding DNA: TGTGCCAGCAGTCATTCGACTAGCAGGGAGACCCAGTACTTC. It specifies CASSHSTSRETQYF.

This clone has only one observation. The chain is built from TRBV5-8 and TRBJ1-2; TRBD1 matches at 7 bases. Germline V lookup: CDR1 SGHTS, CDR2 YDEGEE. The CDR3 runs to 15 residues. Trimming removed 2 bases from V and 5 bases from J; junction bases left unmatched: 9. The CDR3 sequence: CASSFGQVRFYGYTF. The CDR3 DNA sequence: TGTGCCAGCAGCTTCGGACAGGTCCGTTTTTATGGCTACACCTTC.

This sequence joins TRBV27 and TRBJ1-2; D is possibly TRBD1 (6 bases). This CDR3 has 17 residues. Germline CDR1 reads MNHEY; CDR2 reads SMNVEV (reference sequence). The V gene lost 2 bases and the J gene lost 0 bases, with 16 bases spanning the gap. CDR3 amino acids: CASSLLFAGGPNYGYTF. CDR3 DNA sequence: TGTGCCAGCAGTTTACTCTTCGCGGGGGGGCCTAACTATGGCTACACCTTC.

The rearrangement links TRBV4-1 to TRBJ1-1, with unresolved D. The CDR3 contains 14 residues. The germline CDR1 and CDR2 sequences are MGHRA and YSYEKL. The ends were cut back, 5 bases at V and 1 base at J, with 11 bases in the middle. The CDR3 DNA sequence: TGCGCCAGCAGCGCACCGAGCAAGAACACTGAAGCTTTCTTT. It codes for CASSAPSKNTEAFF.

The chain joins TRBV2 to TRBJ1-6; no definite D call. This CDR3 comprises 17 residues. V was clipped by 1 base and J by 4 bases, with 14 bases between them. Germline V gene sequence: CDR1 SNHLY, CDR2 FYNNEI. The chain's CDR3 is CASSEVASSIYNSPLHF. CDR3 in DNA: TGTGCCAGCAGTGAAGTAGCGTCGAGCATATATAATTCACCCCTCCACTTT.

V gene TRBV10-3 combines with J gene TRBJ1-5; TRBD1 is a possible D gene (5 bases). Germline V lookup: CDR1 ENHRY, CDR2 SYGVKD. V was cut by 2 bases and J by 5 bases, with 16 bases left in between. This CDR3 has 16 residues. DNA of the CDR3: TGTGCCATCAGTGAGACGCAGGGCGATGGGTATCAGCCCCAGCATTTT. Translating gives CAISETQGDGYQPQHF.

The V gene is TRBV7-9, the J gene TRBJ2-2; D call uncertain. V was cut by 0 bases and J by 0 bases, with 8 bases left in between. This CDR3 is 16 amino acids long. Germline loops: CDR1 SEHNR, CDR2 FQNEAQ (reference sequence). The CDR3: CASSLAQLPNTGELFF. The CDR3 DNA is TGTGCCAGCAGCTTAGCCCAACTACCGAACACCGGGGAGCTGTTTTTT.